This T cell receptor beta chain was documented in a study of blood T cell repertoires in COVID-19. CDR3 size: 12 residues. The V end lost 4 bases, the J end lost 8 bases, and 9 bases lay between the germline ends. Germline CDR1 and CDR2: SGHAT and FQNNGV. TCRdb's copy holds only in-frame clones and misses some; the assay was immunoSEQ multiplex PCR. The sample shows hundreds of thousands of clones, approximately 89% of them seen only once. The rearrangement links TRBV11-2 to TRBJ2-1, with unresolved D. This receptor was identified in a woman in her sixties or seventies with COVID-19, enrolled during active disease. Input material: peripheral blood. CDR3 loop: CASSSQMDEQFF. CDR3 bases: TGTGCCAGCAGCTCCCAGATGGATGAGCAGTTCTTC.